The rows below give T cell receptor beta chains drawn from one sample of a study of cytomegalovirus exposure and HLA in healthy donors. Measured with immunoSEQ multiplex PCR; TCRdb has only the in-frame clones, and not every one. Of around 140,000 clones in the sample, approximately 87% were seen once. Sequenced input: PBMCs. The origin of the receptors is a woman in her twenties or thirties in good health and CMV-seronegative. The CDR3 runs from the conserved cysteine through the conserved F or W. Each record gives: CDR3 DNA, CDR3 protein, J gene, V gene, D gene. The D gene is left open where the match is weak.

TGTGCCAGCAGCTTAACGGTTTCAGGGGCCTATGGCTACACCTTC	CASSLTVSGAYGYTF	TRBJ1-2	TRBV7-2	.
TGTGCCACTATGGGGTGGAGCGGGGGCCCCCTGGGTACGCAGTATTTT	CATMGWSGGPLGTQYF	TRBJ2-3	TRBV19	TRBD2
TGTGCTAGTGGTTTGGTACGGAGCGGGGCGGGCACAGATACGCAGTATTTT	CASGLVRSGAGTDTQYF	TRBJ2-3	TRBV12-5	TRBD2
TGCGCCAGCAGCCTTGGTCGGGATTCGCATGAGCAGTTCTTC	CASSLGRDSHEQFF	TRBJ2-1	TRBV5-1	.
TGCGCCAGCAGCCAAGGGGGACTAGCGGGGGGGTATGTGACCCAGTACTTC	CASSQGGLAGGYVTQYF	TRBJ2-5	TRBV4-1	TRBD2
TGTGCCAGCAGCTGGGGGCGGGAGACCCAGTACTTC	CASSWGRETQYF	TRBJ2-5	TRBV28	.
TGTGCCAGCAGCTTTCTGGCGGCCCCCCCGTCCACCGGGGAGCTGTTTTTT	CASSFLAAPPSTGELFF	TRBJ2-2	TRBV7-3	.
TGTGCCAGCAGCCGACAGGGACGGGAAAAACTGTTTTTT	CASSRQGREKLFF	TRBJ1-4	TRBV11-2	TRBD1
TGTGCCAGCAGCGGGGGACATACTCAAGAGACCCAGTACTTC	CASSGGHTQETQYF	TRBJ2-5	TRBV5-5	.
TGTGCCAGCCTAACAGTGAACACCGGGGAGCTGTTTTTT	CASLTVNTGELFF	TRBJ2-2	TRBV19	.
TGTGCCAGCAGCTTCCCTGCCGGGGGGGAGACCCAGTACTTC	CASSFPAGGETQYF	TRBJ2-5	TRBV5-4	TRBD2
TGTGCCAGAAGCGCATACAGGGGGCGGGAGACCCAGTACTTC	CARSAYRGRETQYF	TRBJ2-5	TRBV5-3	TRBD1
TGTGCCAGCAGCTTAGGCCCGACAGGGTCGGAGACCCAGTACTTC	CASSLGPTGSETQYF	TRBJ2-5	TRBV7-7	TRBD1
TGTGCCAGCAGTTCCCTGGACTGGGATGGCTACACCTTC	CASSSLDWDGYTF	TRBJ1-2	TRBV27	.
TGCGCCAGCAGCCGGGGACAGGGAAACGAAAAACTGTTTTTT	CASSRGQGNEKLFF	TRBJ1-4	TRBV5-5	TRBD1
TGTGCCAGCAGCCTGGGGGGACAGGGGGCGTTTGGAGGCTACACCTTC	CASSLGGQGAFGGYTF	TRBJ1-2	TRBV7-2	TRBD1
TGTGCCAGCACTAGGGGGCATAATTCACCCCTCCACTTT	CASTRGHNSPLHF	TRBJ1-6	TRBV27	TRBD1
TGTGCCAGCTCACCCCTATCACAGGGAATGAACACTGAAGCTTTCTTT	CASSPLSQGMNTEAFF	TRBJ1-1	TRBV18	.
TGTGCCAGCAGCTTAGTGGACAGGGGCTACACCTTC	CASSLVDRGYTF	TRBJ1-2	TRBV7-2	TRBD1
TGTGCCAGCTCACCACCTTTACAGGGGGCTTGGGAGCAGTACTTC	CASSPPLQGAWEQYF	TRBJ2-7	TRBV18	TRBD1
TGTGCCAGCAGTGAAGGGAGGGGCCCAGAGACCCAGTACTTC	CASSEGRGPETQYF	TRBJ2-5	TRBV2	.
TGTGCCAGCAGCTTTACCTTAGCGGGGGGTCGAACAGATACGCAGTATTTT	CASSFTLAGGRTDTQYF	TRBJ2-3	TRBV7-2	TRBD2
TGTGCCAGCAGTTCCATCGTGGGACAAGACACCGGGGAGCTGTTTTTT	CASSSIVGQDTGELFF	TRBJ2-2	TRBV28	.
TGTGCCAGCGGGCATGAAGCTTTCTTT	CASGHEAFF	TRBJ1-1	TRBV6-5	.
TGTGCCAGCAGTCCTGGACAGGGGGCCGGCTACACCTTC	CASSPGQGAGYTF	TRBJ1-2	TRBV28	TRBD1